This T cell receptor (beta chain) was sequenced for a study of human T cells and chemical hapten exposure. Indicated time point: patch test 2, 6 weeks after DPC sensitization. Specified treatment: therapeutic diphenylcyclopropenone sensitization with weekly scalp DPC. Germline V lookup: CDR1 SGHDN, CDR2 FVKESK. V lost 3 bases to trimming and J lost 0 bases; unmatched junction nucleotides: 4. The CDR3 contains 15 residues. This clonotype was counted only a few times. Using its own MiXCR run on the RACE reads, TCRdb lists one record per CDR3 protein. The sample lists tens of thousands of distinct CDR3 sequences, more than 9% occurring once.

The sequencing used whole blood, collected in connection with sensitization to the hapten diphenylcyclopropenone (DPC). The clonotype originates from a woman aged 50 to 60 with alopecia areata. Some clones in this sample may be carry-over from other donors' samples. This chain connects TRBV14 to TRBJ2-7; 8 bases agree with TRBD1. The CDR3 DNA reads TGTGCCAGCAGCCAGCGGACAGGGATCTCCTACGAGCAGTACTTC. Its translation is CASSQRTGISYEQYF.